These T cell receptor beta chains were read from a single sample in a study of cytomegalovirus exposure and HLA in healthy donors. TCRdb's table, derived via immunoSEQ multiplex PCR, lists solely in-frame clones and lacks some. The data contain about 150,000 clones, over 65% of them singletons. The sample taken for sequencing was PBMCs. The source is a woman in her thirties or forties in good health and CMV-seronegative. Each CDR3 is given without its conserved first and last residue. A D gene is named only where the DNA matches it firmly. A clone size is listed for some rows: how often the clone was seen (once, few, many), or a class if it is expanded.

14,few,TRBV28,TRBJ1-4,TRBD1,ASSDPGGPTNEKLF
13,NA,TRBV2,TRBJ2-7,TRBD2,ASSAGLAGGYEQY
12,NA,TRBV9,TRBJ1-6,NA,ASSVRPGNPPLH
11,once,TRBV5-6,TRBJ2-7,TRBD2,ASSSASGYEQY
12,NA,TRBV10-1,TRBJ2-7,TRBD2,ASSEASGSYEQY
18,NA,TRBV19,TRBJ1-5,TRBD1,ASSPRGTPSFGPLNQPQH
12,NA,TRBV27,TRBJ2-7,NA,ASRAGGKRDEQY
12,NA,TRBV7-9,TRBJ1-4,TRBD1,ASSSDRGREKLF
10,NA,TRBV6-4,TRBJ1-2,NA,ASSRENYGYT
14,few,TRBV11-2,TRBJ2-1,NA,ASSLNERSSYNEQF
12,NA,TRBV2,TRBJ2-1,TRBD2,ASKAGELYNEQF
15,NA,TRBV4-2,TRBJ2-7,TRBD1,ASSQDQRGQGIYEQY
12,NA,TRBV2,TRBJ2-7,NA,ASSRVKGPWEQY
11,NA,TRBV5-6,TRBJ1-2,NA,ASSLGVGGGYT
12,NA,TRBV7-2,TRBJ1-5,NA,ASSSGQRNQPQH
17,NA,TRBV4-2,TRBJ2-3,TRBD2,ASSQEKSWGLALTDTQY
15,NA,TRBV5-1,TRBJ1-1,TRBD1,ASSLLLKQGASTEAF
13,NA,TRBV6-5,TRBJ2-7,TRBD1,ASSFLLQGAYEQY
13,NA,TRBV11-3,TRBJ1-1,NA,ASSLIADMGTEAF
13,few,TRBV5-6,TRBJ1-1,NA,ASSLWIQLNTEAF
12,NA,TRBV5-1,TRBJ1-2,NA,ASSSGAGDYGYT
14,NA,TRBV25-1,TRBJ1-6,TRBD1,ASRAAETGANSPLH
13,NA,TRBV13,TRBJ1-1,NA,ASSLGWPQGTEAF
11,NA,TRBV28,TRBJ2-2,NA,ASRPQRLGELF
13,NA,TRBV15,TRBJ1-4,NA,ATSEGETPNEKLF
13,NA,TRBV5-1,TRBJ1-1,NA,ASSPSAASGSEAF
12,NA,TRBV7-9,TRBJ1-1,NA,ASSLTVEFAEAF
12,NA,TRBV5-1,TRBJ2-5,NA,ASSLGRGWETQY
11,NA,TRBV5-5,TRBJ2-5,NA,ASSLALQETQY
10,NA,TRBV29-1,TRBJ2-7,TRBD1,SVGTVIAEQY
11,NA,TRBV19,TRBJ2-5,NA,ASSRGGKETQY
14,NA,TRBV6-1,TRBJ1-4,TRBD1,ASSEGWDRANEKLF
13,NA,TRBV5-1,TRBJ1-3,TRBD1,ASSLAAGGLNTIY
11,NA,TRBV5-6,TRBJ1-6,NA,ASSSGEDSPLH
11,few,TRBV7-8,TRBJ1-1,NA,ASSFRVNTEAF
13,few,TRBV13,TRBJ1-2,TRBD1,ASSLGRQVLRGYT
13,few,TRBV27,TRBJ1-1,TRBD1,ASSLQGQGRAEAF
11,few,TRBV6-6,TRBJ1-1,NA,ASSYEARGSAF
12,NA,TRBV5-4,TRBJ1-5,NA,ASSLQGEGQPQH
13,NA,TRBV19,TRBJ1-6,TRBD1,ASSPDRAENSPLH
13,NA,TRBV11-3,TRBJ1-5,TRBD1,ASSAGQGENQPQH
15,NA,TRBV2,TRBJ2-7,TRBD1,ASSEAVNRGMRNEQY
10,NA,TRBV27,TRBJ1-6,NA,ASSGGESPLH
10,NA,TRBV29-1,TRBJ2-7,NA,SGAENSYEQY
12,NA,TRBV11-3,TRBJ2-6,NA,ASTDSAGANVLT
13,NA,TRBV7-9,TRBJ2-3,NA,ASSSWGGGTDTQY
13,NA,TRBV7-2,TRBJ1-4,NA,ASSLGLGRNEKLF
12,NA,TRBV7-8,TRBJ1-6,NA,ASSLGRHNSPLH
11,NA,TRBV5-5,TRBJ2-5,NA,ASSFTGKETQY